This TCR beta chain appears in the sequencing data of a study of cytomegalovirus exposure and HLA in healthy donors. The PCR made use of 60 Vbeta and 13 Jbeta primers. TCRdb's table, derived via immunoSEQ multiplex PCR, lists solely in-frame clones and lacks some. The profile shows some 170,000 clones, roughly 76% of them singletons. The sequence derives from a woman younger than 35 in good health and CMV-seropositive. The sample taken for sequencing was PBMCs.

The CDR3, as DNA: TGTGCCAGCAGCAACAGGGTTGCCGGGGAGCTGTTTTTT. Translating gives CASSNRVAGELFF. The chain links TRBV11-3 to TRBJ2-2, with TRBD1 as a possible D gene (6 bases). This CDR3 spans 13 amino acids. From germline, CDR1 is SGHNT and CDR2 YENEEA. V was trimmed by 5 bases and J by 6 bases, leaving 10 bases between them. Full variable domain (remainder filled in from reference TRBV11-3 and TRBJ2-2): EAGVVQSPRYKIIEKKQPVAFWCNPISGHNTLYWYLQNLGQGPELLIRYENEEAVDDSQLPKDRFSAERLKGVDSTLKIQPAELGDSAVYLCASSNRVAGELFFGEGSRLTVL.